A single sample is the source of the 21 T cell receptor beta chains below, sequenced in a study of cytomegalovirus exposure and HLA in healthy donors. Both 60 Vbeta primers and 13 Jbeta primers went into the PCR. Only in-frame clones appear in the TCRdb table, and some are missing; sequencing was by immunoSEQ multiplex PCR. The data show about 120,000 clones, with around two thirds seen just once and nearly 9.5% held by the top ten. The sequenced sample consisted of PBMCs. All receptors derive from a woman aged 35 to 49 in good health and CMV-seropositive.

This clone has only a few counts. The rearrangement links TRBV9 to TRBJ2-2, with TRBD1 identical over 7 bases. Germline assignment: CDR1 SGDLS and CDR2 YYNGEE. This CDR3 is 13 amino acids long. V dropped 7 bases and J dropped 2; count of bases not matched to a gene: 2. This CDR3 reads CASGQANTGELFF. DNA of the CDR3: TGTGCCAGCGGACAGGCCAACACCGGGGAGCTGTTTTTT.

V and J are TRBV2 and TRBJ2-7, with a tentative D call TRBD1 (5 bases). V was clipped by 0 bases and J by 5 bases, with 11 bases between them. CDR1 and CDR2 from the germline V gene are SNHLY and FYNNEI. The CDR3 consists of 14 residues. The CDR3 DNA sequence: TGTGCCAGCAGTGAAGCCGGACATGGACACGAGCAGTACTTC. This gives the protein CASSEAGHGHEQYF.

Turning to this clone: This sample includes further DNA sequences coding for the same CDR3. This chain uses TRBV5-1 with TRBJ2-5; D is possibly TRBD2 (5 bases). Germline V gene sequence: CDR1 SGHRS, CDR2 YFSETQ. Between the trimmed V and J ends, which lost 0 bases and 3 bases, there was a span of 6 bases. The CDR3 extends over 13 amino acids. The CDR3 DNA sequence: TGCGCCAGCAGCTTGGTCGGGGAAGAGACCCAGTACTTC. This codes for CASSLVGEETQYF.

The chain carries TRBV15 and TRBJ1-2; D is possibly TRBD1 (5 bases). The CDR3 loop spans 13 amino acids. Trimming cost V 0 bases and J 4 bases, with 6 bases left between them. The V gene's germline CDR1 is LNHNV and CDR2 YYDKDF (reference sequence). The CDR3 here is CATSREGGYGYTF. The DNA for the CDR3 is TGTGCCACCAGCAGAGAGGGGGGCTATGGCTACACCTTC.

The rearrangement joins TRBV5-6 to TRBJ2-5; D gene unclear. The CDR3 totals 14 residues. V was trimmed by 6 bases and J by 4 bases, leaving 16 bases between them. Germline values: CDR1 SGHDT, CDR2 YYEEEE. CDR3 bases: TGTGCCAGCACCCTTTTGGGTAGCATAGAGACCCAGTACTTC. This translates into CASTLLGSIETQYF.

The rearrangement links TRBV14 to TRBJ2-3; possible D gene TRBD2, 5 bases. The V gene's germline CDR1 is SGHDN and CDR2 FVKESK. The CDR3 runs to 14 residues. V dropped 4 bases and J dropped 6 bases, with 14 bases sitting between them. The chain's CDR3 is CASSPFMGEDTQYF. DNA for the CDR3: TGTGCCAGCAGCCCATTCATGGGAGAGGATACGCAGTATTTT.

CDR3 bases: TGTGCCAGCAGCTTGCAAGTTCGGGATGGCTACACCTTC. Its protein product is CASSLQVRDGYTF. The genes are TRBV7-2 and TRBJ1-2, with D hard to call. The CDR3 has 13 residues. V dropped 3 bases and J dropped 6 bases, with 11 bases sitting between them. CDR1 is SGHTA, CDR2 FQGNSA, per germline.

The chain employs TRBV6-6 and TRBJ1-4; D ambiguous. V lost 6 bases and J 2 bases, leaving 10 bases between the germline ends. The CDR3 sequence is 14 residues long. From germline, CDR1 is MNHNY and CDR2 SVGAGI (reference sequence). In nucleotides, the CDR3 is TGTGCCAGCAGCCGTTTGAGGACTAATGAAAAACTGTTTTTT. Translating gives CASSRLRTNEKLFF.

This chain uses TRBV27 with TRBJ2-7; 16 bases are shared with TRBD2. The CDR3 length is 18 residues. V gave up 5 bases and J gave up 0 bases; unmatched junction bases: 7. Germline lookup yields CDR1 MNHEY and CDR2 SMNVEV (reference sequence). The CDR3 sequence is CASSPGLAGGPSSYEQYF. The CDR3 nucleotides are TGTGCCAGCAGTCCGGGACTAGCGGGAGGGCCGAGCTCCTACGAGCAGTACTTC.

The chain joins TRBV7-9 to TRBJ2-1; D is perhaps TRBD2 (5 bases). This CDR3 is built from 12 residues. Deletions cut 3 bases from V and 8 bases from J, with 8 bases between. Germline V gene sequence: CDR1 SEHNR, CDR2 FQNEAQ (reference sequence). The CDR3 DNA follows: TGTGCCAGCAGCTTCGCGGAGGATGAGCAGTTCTTC. It is translated as CASSFAEDEQFF.

This clone was found a few times. The chain combines TRBV7-3 with TRBJ2-3; D is possibly TRBD2 (6 bases). This CDR3 has 16 residues. Trimming took 5 bases from V and 0 from J, leaving 15 bases between them. From germline, CDR1 is SGHTA and CDR2 FQGTGA. CDR3 in amino acids: CASSPLGRGSTDTQYF. In DNA, the CDR3 is TGTGCCAGCAGCCCCTTAGGGCGGGGAAGCACAGATACGCAGTATTTT.

The chain couples TRBV11-2 to TRBJ2-1; perhaps TRBD2 as D (5 bases). V was trimmed by 2 bases and J by 7 bases, leaving 15 bases between them. The CDR3 extends over 15 amino acids. Germline CDR1 is SGHAT and CDR2 is FQNNGV. The CDR3 sequence is CASSLKSGVWNEQFF. CDR3 nucleotides: TGTGCCAGCAGCTTAAAATCCGGGGTTTGGAATGAGCAGTTCTTC.

This rearrangement joins TRBV7-2 to TRBJ1-2; 7 positions match TRBD1. Germline trimming cut 3 bases from V and 8 bases from J; bases unmatched to any gene: 9. Germline V gives CDR1 SGHTA, CDR2 FQGNSA. The CDR3 is 14 amino acids. CDR3 sequence (DNA): TGTGCCAGCAGCTTTGGACAGGCCCTCAAAGGCTACACCTTC. Encoded protein: CASSFGQALKGYTF.

The chain employs TRBV5-1 and TRBJ2-1; TRBD1 matches 7 bases. The CDR3 is 15 residues long. J gave up 9 bases and V 2 bases, and 11 bases lay outside the gene matches. Germline V gives CDR1 SGHRS, CDR2 YFSETQ. CDR3 in DNA: TGCGCCAGCAGCTTAGACAGGGAATACGTCGGTGAGCAGTTCTTC. As protein: CASSLDREYVGEQFF.

There are a few counts of this clone. The rearrangement links TRBV15 to TRBJ2-7; 11 nucleotides line up with TRBD1. Germline CDR1 is LNHNV and CDR2 is YYDKDF (reference sequence). The CDR3 contains 17 residues. The J segment lost 2 bases and the V segment lost 1 base, leaving 7 bases of the junction unmatched. The CDR3 DNA follows: TGTGCCACCAGCAGAGCCCCCCGGGACAGGGGGGCCTACGAGCAGTACTTC. Its translation is CATSRAPRDRGAYEQYF.

This clone was observed once. The rearrangement uses TRBV19 and TRBJ2-5, with 11 bases matching TRBD2. TRBJ2-7 matches the DNA end more closely, so the J call is doubtful. CDR3 length: 14 amino acids. Germline-derived CDR1 and CDR2 are LNHDA and SQIVND (reference sequence). The CDR3 here is CASARGLAVYEQYF. CDR3 sequence (DNA): TGTGCCTCGGCCAGGGGACTAGCGGTCTACGAGCAGTACTTC.

The chain carries TRBV5-6 and TRBJ2-5; maybe TRBD2 (5 bases). Trimming left V 1 base short and J 9 bases short, with 16 bases between. This CDR3 comprises 14 residues. Germline loops: CDR1 SGHDT, CDR2 YYEEEE. The CDR3 reads CASSLRAALGSQYF. The CDR3 bases are TGTGCCAGCAGCTTGCGAGCGGCCCTTGGGTCCCAGTACTTC.

The V gene is TRBV30, the J gene TRBJ1-6, with D perhaps TRBD1 (6 bases). V dropped 2 bases and J dropped 5 bases, with 10 bases sitting between them. The CDR3 consists of 14 residues. Germline lookup yields CDR1 GTSNPN and CDR2 SVGIG (reference sequence). CDR3 bases: TGTGCCTGGAGTCTGCGACAGGATAATTCACCCCTCCACTTT. Residues: CAWSLRQDNSPLHF. Supplemented by reference TRBV30 and TRBJ1-6, the full variable domain reads SQTIHQWPATLVQPVGSPLSLECTVEGTSNPNLYWYRQAAGRGLQLLFYSVGIGQISSEVPQNLSASRPQDRQFILSSKKLLLSDSGFYLCAWSLRQDNSPLHFGNGTRLTVT.

The V gene is TRBV6-4, the J gene TRBJ2-1; TRBD2 is a possible D gene (6 bases). Germline V gives CDR1 MRHNA, CDR2 SNTAGT. The CDR3 consists of 13 residues. Trimming pared 10 bases from V and 9 bases from J, leaving 19 bases between. CDR3 sequence: CATRWVSGGEQFF. The CDR3 DNA reads TGTGCCACCCGATGGGTCTCCGGGGGTGAGCAGTTCTTC.

The genes are TRBV10-3 and TRBJ1-1; D unclear. The CDR3 totals 14 residues. Germline CDR1 is ENHRY and CDR2 is SYGVKD. The V gene lost 8 bases and the J gene lost 1 base, with 14 bases spanning the gap. The CDR3 here is CAISLTPWNTEAFF. CDR3 DNA: TGTGCCATCTCGCTGACACCCTGGAACACTGAAGCTTTCTTT.

This clone was detected only a few times. The CDR3 is CASSTAPGTSQETQYF. CDR3 coding DNA: TGTGCCAGTAGTACCGCCCCCGGGACTAGCCAAGAGACCCAGTACTTC. The chain employs TRBV19 and TRBJ2-5; 8 bases are a match to TRBD2. CDR3 length: 16 amino acids. CDR1 is LNHDA, CDR2 SQIVND, per germline (reference sequence). V dropped 4 bases and J dropped 1; count of bases not matched to a gene: 8.